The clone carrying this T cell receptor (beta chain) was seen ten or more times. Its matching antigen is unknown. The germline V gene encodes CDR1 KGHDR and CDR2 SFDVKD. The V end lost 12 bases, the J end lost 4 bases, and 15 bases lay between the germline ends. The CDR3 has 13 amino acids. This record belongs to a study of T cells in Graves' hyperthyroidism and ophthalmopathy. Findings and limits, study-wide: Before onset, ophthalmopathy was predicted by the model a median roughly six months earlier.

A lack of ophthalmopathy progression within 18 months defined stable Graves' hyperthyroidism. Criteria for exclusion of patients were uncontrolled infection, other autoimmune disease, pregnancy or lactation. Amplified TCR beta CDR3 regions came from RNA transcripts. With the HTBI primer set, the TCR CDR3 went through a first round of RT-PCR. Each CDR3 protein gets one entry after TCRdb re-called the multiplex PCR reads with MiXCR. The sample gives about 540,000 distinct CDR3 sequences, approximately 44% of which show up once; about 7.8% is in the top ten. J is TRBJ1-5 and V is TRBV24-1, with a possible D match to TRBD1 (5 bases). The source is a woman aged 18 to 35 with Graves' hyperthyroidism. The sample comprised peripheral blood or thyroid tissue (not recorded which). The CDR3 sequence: CAPTGLFNQPQHF. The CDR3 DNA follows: TGTGCCCCTACGGGACTTTTTAATCAGCCCCAGCATTTT.